This T cell receptor beta chain appears in the sequencing data of a study of regulatory and conventional T cells in breast cancer (dated by TCRdb to about 2015). The library was produced with PCR. Instrument used: 454 GS FLX Titanium. The public sequencing data were trimmed at Q25 with fastp and processed into clonotypes with MiXCR by TCRdb, which kept only in-frame beta chains. Each entry merges the rows of one CDR3 protein and shows their most common DNA and genes. For this sample there are 650 to 850 distinct CDR3 sequences; 32% appear just once. 10% to 15% of the sample belongs to the ten largest clones. As concerns this clonotype: Its antigen has not been determined. It has no much larger one-base neighbor in the sample; base qualities were not kept.

From a lookup of the germline V gene, CDR1 and CDR2 are ENHRY and SYGVKD. Inclusive of the bounding cysteine and phenylalanine, the CDR3 is 15 residues long. Only the CDR3 portion is preserved as DNA: 45 bases, with reading frame beginning at the first base. V gives up 6 bases and J gives up 2 bases, and the segment between their germline ends measures 16 bases. This TCR derives from a female donor with breast cancer. The sequence is built from TRBV10-3 and TRBJ1-1; TRBD1 could be the D gene, as 6 bases match. Sequenced: regulatory T cells from blood. The CDR3 is CAIRSAGGGNTEAFF. At the DNA level, the sequence is TGTGCCATCAGGAGCGCCGGCGGGGGCAACACTGAAGCTTTCTTT.